What follows is one T cell receptor (beta chain) and its context. The data originate from a study of blood T cell repertoires in COVID-19. J gave up 10 bases and V 4 bases, and 6 bases lay outside the gene matches. Germline values: CDR1 SGHDT, CDR2 YYEEEE. This CDR3 is built from 15 residues. Sequenced by immunoSEQ multiplex PCR; TCRdb stores in-frame clones only, minus some. The repertoire consists of about 210,000 clones, with about 80% occurring once and the leading ten covering less than 7%. Sequenced sample: peripheral blood. The chain combines TRBV5-6 with TRBJ1-6; 12 bases are a match to TRBD1. The sequence was collected from a man aged 60 to 69 with acute or convalescent COVID-19. In DNA form, the CDR3 reads TGTGCCAGCAGCGGGGGGACAGGGGGCTTGTCACCCCTCCACTTT. Protein: CASSGGTGGLSPLHF.